Given below is one T cell receptor (beta chain) in context. The target antigen is unknown. Trimming removed 0 bases from V and 7 bases from J; junction bases left unmatched: 6. This CDR3 has 16 amino acids. Germline V gives CDR1 SGHRS, CDR2 YFSETQ. This record comes from a study of beta chain features in type 1 diabetes. The study, taken as a whole, reports: Type 1 diabetes patients had moderately but significantly shorter TCRB CDR3s in all four CD4+ subsets. The similarity of naive, central memory and Treg TCRB repertoires appeared greater among patients than among healthy donors. Patients and controls would be equally affected if PCR favored shorter templates. When VDJ junctions were examined, type 1 diabetes patients showed fewer insertions and more deletions.

Sorted populations all exceeded 98% purity. What was sequenced were expressed TCRB transcripts, since all of the isolated RNA had been reverse transcribed. TCRdb's copy holds only in-frame clones and misses some; the assay was immunoSEQ multiplex PCR. This table holds 20,000 to 25,000 clones, 50% to 60% found once. Specimen: stem cell memory CD4+ T cells from blood. The sequence came from a man younger than 30 with type 1 diabetes. The rearrangement uses TRBV5-1 and TRBJ1-5, with 11 bases aligning to TRBD1. This CDR3 reads CASSLGTGGRGQPQHF. In nucleotides, the CDR3 is TGCGCCAGCAGCTTGGGGACAGGGGGCCGGGGGCAGCCCCAGCATTTT.